A single sample gave rise to the 18 T cell receptor beta chains below, sequenced in a study of patients and donors after allogeneic stem cell transplantation. MiXCR, run by TCRdb on the RT-PCR reads, gives a single entry per CDR3 protein. The table includes approximately 200,000 distinct CDR3 sequences, about 40% detected once. Sample: blood, either unsorted or a sorted T cell fraction (not recorded which). The receptor set was obtained from a human donor who was either an allogeneic HSCT recipient or a stem cell or donor lymphocyte infusion donor (not recorded which). It is not recorded whose cells these are; they may come from a transplant donor.

This clonotype was seen a few times. The V gene is TRBV29-1, the J gene TRBJ2-3, with no clear D. CDR1 SQVTM and CDR2 ANQGSEA come from the germline V gene. There are 13 residues in the CDR3. V lost 6 bases, J lost 2 bases, and 12 bases lay in between. For the CDR3, the DNA is TGCAGCGTCCCCGCGCTCCTCACAGATACGCAGTATTTT. Protein: CSVPALLTDTQYF.

This clonotype was seen more than once but under ten times. The chain recombines TRBV20-1 with TRBJ2-7; 8 bases are a match to TRBD1. The CDR3 is 14 residues long. V shed 3 bases, J shed 4 bases, and the junction held 8 bases outside the gene matches. Germline V gives CDR1 DFQATT, CDR2 SNEGSKA (reference sequence). CDR3 DNA: TGCAGTGCTAGGAGGACAGGGAATAGGTACGAGCAGTACTTC. It yields the protein CSARRTGNRYEQYF.

This sequence joins TRBV6-2 or TRBV6-3 and TRBJ2-2; D gene ambiguous. Deletions cut 6 bases from V and 4 bases from J, with 18 bases between. This CDR3 has 16 amino acids. Germline CDR1 and CDR2: MNHEY and SVGEGT. CDR3 region: CASSPAVGASTGELFF. In nucleotides, the CDR3 is TGTGCCAGCAGCCCCGCCGTAGGAGCTTCCACCGGGGAGCTGTTTTTT.

This chain uses TRBV7-9 with TRBJ1-2; tentatively, D is TRBD1 (6 bases). Between the trimmed V and J ends, which lost 1 base and 7 bases, there was a span of 10 bases. Per the germline V gene, CDR1 is SEHNR and CDR2 is FQNEAQ (reference sequence). CDR3 length: 13 amino acids. CDR3 residues: CASSLGTEIGYTF. DNA for the CDR3: TGTGCCAGCAGCTTAGGGACAGAAATTGGCTACACCTTC.

This chain connects TRBV10-3 to TRBJ2-7, with 11 bases matching TRBD2. Unmatched junction bases numbered 3, after V lost 5 bases and J lost 0 bases. This CDR3 spans 15 amino acids. Looked up from germline, CDR1 is ENHRY and CDR2 is SYGVKD. The CDR3 protein is CAISPGTSGSYEQYF. The DNA for the CDR3 is TGTGCCATCAGTCCCGGGACTAGCGGCTCCTACGAGCAGTACTTC.

The chain joins TRBV15 to TRBJ2-7; D is unresolved. Germline values: CDR1 LNHNV, CDR2 YYDKDF (reference sequence). The CDR3 consists of 14 residues. V was trimmed by 0 bases and J by 4 bases, leaving 10 bases between them. The CDR3 sequence: CATSREVAFYEQYF. DNA for the CDR3: TGTGCCACCAGCAGAGAGGTGGCATTTTACGAGCAGTACTTC.

In this sample, this clonotype turned up a few times. The chain recombines TRBV6-5 with TRBJ1-6; TRBD1 is a possible D gene (5 bases). Germline CDR1 is MNHEY and CDR2 is SVGAGI. Trimming left V 2 bases short and J 7 bases short, with 15 bases between. CDR3 length: 16 residues. The CDR3, as DNA: TGTGCCAGCAGTTACGGGGGACGAAGGTACAATTCACCCCTCCACTTT. Protein sequence: CASSYGGRRYNSPLHF.

This clonotype was seen a handful of times. The chain joins TRBV5-1 to TRBJ2-1, with unresolved D. Trimming took 3 bases from V and 8 from J, leaving 21 bases between them. This CDR3 has 16 residues. Germline CDR1 reads SGHRS; CDR2 reads YFSETQ. As DNA, the CDR3 is TGCGCCAGCAGCTCCCTAGAGGATAGTCGCCGGGATGAGCAGTTCTTC. Translated: CASSSLEDSRRDEQFF.

This clonotype was counted only a few times. The chain uses TRBV9 and TRBJ2-1, with a possible D match to TRBD2 (5 bases). CDR1 and CDR2 (germline): SGDLS, YYNGEE. The length of the CDR3 is 13 residues. The V gene lost 5 bases and the J gene lost 4 bases, with 10 bases spanning the gap. The CDR3 region has the DNA TGTGCCAGCAGGTCCCCGGGGTACAATGAGCAGTTCTTC. Amino acid sequence: CASRSPGYNEQFF.

This chain connects TRBV7-8 to TRBJ2-4; possible D gene TRBD2, 6 bases. The CDR3 runs 14 residues. V was trimmed by 7 bases and J by 6 bases, leaving 16 bases between them. From germline, CDR1 is SGHVS and CDR2 FQNEAQ. CDR3 DNA sequence: TGTGCCAGCATGGAGGGTTATCTGGGAAACATTCAGTACTTC. It yields the protein CASMEGYLGNIQYF. Full variable domain (outside the CDR3, taken from reference TRBV7-8 and TRBJ2-4): GAGVSQSPRYKVAKRGQDVALRCDPISGHVSLFWYQQALGQGPEFLTYFQNEAQLDKSGLPSDRFFAERPEGSVSTLKIQRTQQEDSAVYLCASMEGYLGNIQYFGAGTRLSVL.

The rearrangement uses TRBV9 and TRBJ1-1, with D uncertain. Germline V gene sequence: CDR1 SGDLS, CDR2 YYNGEE. The CDR3 contains 15 residues. The ends were cut back, 5 bases at V and 3 bases at J, with 17 bases in the middle. The CDR3 DNA reads as TGTGCCAGCAGACAAGTTAATGGACGGGACACTGAAGCTTTCTTT. This codes for CASRQVNGRDTEAFF.

This clonotype has a single count. The chain recombines TRBV5-1 with TRBJ2-5; 9 bases align to TRBD2. The CDR3 sequence is 17 residues long. The junction had 16 bases not matched to a gene; V was cut back by 4 bases and J by 6 bases. CDR1 and CDR2 (germline): SGHRS, YFSETQ. CDR3 sequence reads: CASSPHAAGGMGQTQYF. The DNA for the CDR3 is TGCGCCAGCAGCCCCCATGCAGCGGGGGGAATGGGACAGACCCAGTACTTC.

The chain is built from TRBV14 and TRBJ2-4, with 10 bases that match TRBD1. The CDR3 sequence is 18 residues long. Germline CDR1 SGHDN, CDR2 FVKESK. J lost 7 bases, V lost 0 bases, and 12 bases had no gene match. As DNA, the CDR3 is TGTGCCAGCAGCCAAGATGGTATTGGGGACAGGGGCCCGAACATTCAGTACTTC. It translates to CASSQDGIGDRGPNIQYF. Variable domain in full (rest from reference TRBV14 and TRBJ2-4): EAGVTQFPSHSVIEKGQTVTLRCDPISGHDNLYWYRRVMGKEIKFLLHFVKESKQDESGMPNNRFLAERTGGTYSTLKVQPAELEDSGVYFCASSQDGIGDRGPNIQYFGAGTRLSVL.

J is TRBJ2-5 and V is TRBV5-6; D not resolved. The V gene's germline CDR1 is SGHDT and CDR2 YYEEEE. V lost 1 base to trimming and J lost 9 bases, with 19 bases between them. This CDR3 is 15 amino acids long. The CDR3 bases are TGTGCCAGCAGCTTGCCCCAAGGCGATCGTGGGGCCCAGTACTTC. This encodes CASSLPQGDRGAQYF.

This clonotype was detected a few times. The CDR3 is CASSSLPKVNSPLHF. The CDR3 nucleotides are TGTGCCAGCAGTTCGCTACCCAAAGTTAATTCACCCCTCCACTTT. V is TRBV6-5 and J is TRBJ1-6; D gene ambiguous. The length of the CDR3 is 15 residues. Between the trimmed V and J ends, which lost 4 bases and 6 bases, there was a span of 13 bases. CDR1 is MNHEY and CDR2 is SVGAGI in the germline V gene.

This chain links TRBV6-5 with TRBJ1-6, with D uncertain. V lost 2 bases and J 6 bases, leaving 11 bases between the germline ends. Germline values: CDR1 MNHEY, CDR2 SVGAGI. This CDR3 has 15 residues. CDR3 amino acids: CASSYDNLVNSPLHF. The DNA of the CDR3 is TGTGCCAGCAGTTACGATAATCTAGTTAATTCACCCCTCCACTTT.

The V call is TRBV5-6, the J call TRBJ2-7, with 7 bases aligning to TRBD2. V shed 1 base and J 4 bases; nucleotides not matched to a gene: 5. The CDR3 runs to 14 residues. From germline, CDR1 is SGHDT and CDR2 YYEEEE. CDR3: CASSLRASGYEQYF. CDR3 nucleotide sequence: TGTGCCAGCAGCTTGAGGGCTAGCGGTTACGAGCAGTACTTC.

This clonotype was observed a few times. V is TRBV4-1 and J is TRBJ1-5, with D unclear. The CDR3 consists of 14 residues. V dropped 0 bases and J dropped 3 bases, with 6 bases sitting between them. Germline V gives CDR1 MGHRA, CDR2 YSYEKL. The CDR3 DNA sequence: TGCGCCAGCAGCCAAGATCCTACCAATCAGCCCCAGCATTTT. This gives the protein CASSQDPTNQPQHF.